The rows below give T cell receptor beta chains drawn from one sample of a study of T cell responses to AZD1222 COVID-19 vaccine. Clones were sequenced by immunoSEQ multiplex PCR, and TCRdb holds only the in-frame ones, with some missing. This table has more than 85,000 clones, around nine tenths appearing once. The source was peripheral blood, collected on day 0 of AZD1222 vaccination. The source is an adult in good health. The CDR3 runs from the conserved cysteine through the conserved F or W. A D gene is named only where the DNA matches it firmly. Size values are once, few and many counts, or a class for expanded clones, and some rows have none.

J gene | clone size | D gene | V gene | CDR3 DNA | CDR3 protein
TRBJ2-5 | NA | TRBD1 | TRBV7-2 | TGTGCCAGCAGCCTCGGGACAGGGTCGGTAGAGACCCAGTACTTC | CASSLGTGSVETQYF
TRBJ2-6 | NA | NA | TRBV5-4 | TGTGCCGGAGACGTGACAGGCTCCTCCGGGGCCAACGTCCTGACTTTC | CAGDVTGSSGANVLTF
TRBJ2-6 | NA | NA | TRBV29-1 | TGCAGCGTTGCCGGACAGCACTCTGGGGCCAACGTCCTGACTTTC | CSVAGQHSGANVLTF
TRBJ2-7 | once | NA | TRBV21-1 | TGTGCCAGCAGCAAAGTCCAGAGACTAGCGGGAGCTTACGAGCAGTACTTC | CASSKVQRLAGAYEQYF
TRBJ1-3 | NA | NA | TRBV2 | TGTGCCAGCACCGGGTTCTCTGGAAACACCATATATTTT | CASTGFSGNTIYF
TRBJ2-3 | NA | NA | TRBV9 | TGTGCCAGCAGCCCGCCACAAGGAGGGCTGGATACGCAGTATTTT | CASSPPQGGLDTQYF
TRBJ2-3 | NA | NA | TRBV5-1 | TGCGCCAGCCACATGGGGGATACGCAGTATTTT | CASHMGDTQYF
TRBJ1-4 | NA | NA | TRBV5-1 | TGCGCCAGCAGTCTAACAGGGATGACTAATGAAAAACTGTTTTTT | CASSLTGMTNEKLFF
TRBJ2-2 | NA | TRBD2 | TRBV5-1 | TGCGCCAGCAGCTCCACAGCGGGGGCTAACACCGGGGAGCTGTTTTTT | CASSSTAGANTGELFF
TRBJ2-7 | NA | TRBD2 | TRBV7-8 | TGTGCCAGCAGCCCACTAGCGGGATGGTACGAGCAGTACTTC | CASSPLAGWYEQYF
TRBJ2-1 | NA | NA | TRBV28 | TGTGCCAGCAGTCGGGACTCCAATGAGCAGTTCTTC | CASSRDSNEQFF
TRBJ2-1 | NA | NA | TRBV2 | TGTGCCAGCAGTGAAACCTACAGCTCCTACAATGAGCAGTTCTTC | CASSETYSSYNEQFF
TRBJ1-2 | NA | NA | TRBV28 | TGTGCCAGCAGTCCCAATCGTTGGAGAGGGGGCTACACCTTC | CASSPNRWRGGYTF
TRBJ1-5 | NA | TRBD1 | TRBV24-1 | TGTGCCACCAGTGGTACACCGACAGGGGACCAGCCCCAGCATTTT | CATSGTPTGDQPQHF
TRBJ1-1 | NA | NA | TRBV5-8 | TGTGCCAGCATCTTGGGGGGCGGCAGGCTGATGAACACTGAAGCTTTCTTT | CASILGGGRLMNTEAFF
TRBJ2-2 | NA | NA | TRBV6-1 | TGTGCCAGCAGTGATGTGGTCTGGAGCACCGGGGAGCTGTTTTTT | CASSDVVWSTGELFF
TRBJ2-7 | few | NA | TRBV5-6 | TGTGCCAGCAGCTTGTCAACCTACGAGCAGTACTTC | CASSLSTYEQYF
TRBJ1-5 | NA | NA | TRBV5-3 | TGTGCCAGATTTTATTGTAGGGTGGAGCGCAGCAATCAGCCCCAGCATTTT | CARFYCRVERSNQPQHF
TRBJ1-5 | NA | NA | TRBV28 | TGTGCCAGCATTGCGAGGATCAGGCAGCCCCAGCATTTT | CASIARIRQPQHF
TRBJ2-1 | NA | NA | TRBV7-3 | TGTGCCAGCAGCTCAGGAAGTTTCTCCTACAATGAGCAGTTCTTC | CASSSGSFSYNEQFF
TRBJ1-3 | NA | TRBD1 | TRBV14 | TGTGCCAGCAGCCAATACGACAGGGGCTTGATCTCGGGGTCTGGAAACACCATATATTTT | CASSQYDRGLISGSGNTIYF
TRBJ2-1 | once | TRBD2 | TRBV11-3 | TGTGCCAGCAGCCCGGGACTAGCGAGATACAATGAGCAGTTCTTC | CASSPGLARYNEQFF
TRBJ1-5 | NA | TRBD1 | TRBV19 | TGTGCCAGTAGTATAGATATCGCAGGGGGACGGAAGCCCCAGCATTTT | CASSIDIAGGRKPQHF
TRBJ2-3 | NA | NA | TRBV12-3/TRBV12-4 | TGTGCCAGCAGTTTGTCGGAAACGCAGTATTTT | CASSLSETQYF